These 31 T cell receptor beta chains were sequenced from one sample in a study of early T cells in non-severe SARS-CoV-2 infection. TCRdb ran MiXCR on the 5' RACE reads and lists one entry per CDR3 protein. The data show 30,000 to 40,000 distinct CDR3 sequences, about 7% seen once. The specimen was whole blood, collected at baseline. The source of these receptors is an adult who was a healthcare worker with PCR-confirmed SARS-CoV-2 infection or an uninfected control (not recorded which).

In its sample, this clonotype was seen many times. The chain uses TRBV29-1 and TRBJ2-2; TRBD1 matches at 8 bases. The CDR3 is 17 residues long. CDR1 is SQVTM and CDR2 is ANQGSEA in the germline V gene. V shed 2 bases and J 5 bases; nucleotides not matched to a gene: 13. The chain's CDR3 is CSVETLRGQGVTGELFF. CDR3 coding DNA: TGCAGCGTTGAAACTTTGAGAGGACAGGGTGTTACCGGGGAGCTGTTTTTT.

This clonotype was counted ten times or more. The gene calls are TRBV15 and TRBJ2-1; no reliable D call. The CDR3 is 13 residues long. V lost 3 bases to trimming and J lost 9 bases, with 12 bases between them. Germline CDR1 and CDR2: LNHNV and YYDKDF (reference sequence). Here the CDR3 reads CATSSSLVGEQFF. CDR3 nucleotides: TGTGCCACCAGCAGCTCGCTAGTCGGTGAGCAGTTCTTC.

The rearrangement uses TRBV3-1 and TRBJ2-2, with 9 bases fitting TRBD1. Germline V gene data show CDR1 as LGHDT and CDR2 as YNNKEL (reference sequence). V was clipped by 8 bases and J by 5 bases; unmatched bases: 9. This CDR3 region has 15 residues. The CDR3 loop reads CASGPLGQGTGELFF. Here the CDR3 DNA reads TGTGCCAGCGGACCTCTGGGACAGGGTACCGGGGAGCTGTTTTTT.

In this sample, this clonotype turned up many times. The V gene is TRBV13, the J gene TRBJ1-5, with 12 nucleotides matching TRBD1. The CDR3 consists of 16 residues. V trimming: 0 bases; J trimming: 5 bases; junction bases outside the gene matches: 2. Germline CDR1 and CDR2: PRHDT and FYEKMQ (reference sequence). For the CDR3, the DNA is TGTGCCAGCAGCTTAGGTGGGACAGGGGGCGATCAGCCCCAGCATTTT. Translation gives CASSLGGTGGDQPQHF.

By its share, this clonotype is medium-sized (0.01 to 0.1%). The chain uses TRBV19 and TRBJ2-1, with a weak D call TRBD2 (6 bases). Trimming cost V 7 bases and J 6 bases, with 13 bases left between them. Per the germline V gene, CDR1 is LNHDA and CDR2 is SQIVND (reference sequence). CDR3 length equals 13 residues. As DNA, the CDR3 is TGTGCCAGTACCGGGAGACCGGGCAATGAGCAGTTCTTC. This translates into CASTGRPGNEQFF.

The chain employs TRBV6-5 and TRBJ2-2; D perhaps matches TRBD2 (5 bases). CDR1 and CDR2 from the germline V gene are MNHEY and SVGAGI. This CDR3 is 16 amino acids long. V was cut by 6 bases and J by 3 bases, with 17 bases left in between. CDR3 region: CASSRDYREYTGELFF. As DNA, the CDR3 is TGTGCCAGCAGCCGAGACTATCGAGAGTACACCGGGGAGCTGTTTTTT.

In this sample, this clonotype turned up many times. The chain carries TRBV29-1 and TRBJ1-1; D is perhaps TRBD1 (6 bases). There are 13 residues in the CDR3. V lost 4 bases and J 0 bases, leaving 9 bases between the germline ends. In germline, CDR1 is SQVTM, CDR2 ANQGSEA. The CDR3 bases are TGCAGCGTTGTTCGGACAGTGAACACTGAAGCTTTCTTT. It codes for CSVVRTVNTEAFF.

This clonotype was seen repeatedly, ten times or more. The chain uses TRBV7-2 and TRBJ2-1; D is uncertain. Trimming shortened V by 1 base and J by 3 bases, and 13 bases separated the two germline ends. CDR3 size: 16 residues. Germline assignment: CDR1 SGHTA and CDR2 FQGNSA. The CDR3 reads CASSLVGPADYNEQFF. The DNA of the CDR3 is TGTGCCAGCAGCTTAGTTGGGCCGGCAGACTACAATGAGCAGTTCTTC.

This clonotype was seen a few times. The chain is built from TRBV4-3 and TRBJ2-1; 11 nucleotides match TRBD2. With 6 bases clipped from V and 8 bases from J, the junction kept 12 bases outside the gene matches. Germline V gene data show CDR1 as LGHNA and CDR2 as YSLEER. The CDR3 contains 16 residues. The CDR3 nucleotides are TGCGCCAGCAGACCGACTAGCGGGACTGCGGGCGATGAGCAGTTCTTC. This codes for CASRPTSGTAGDEQFF.

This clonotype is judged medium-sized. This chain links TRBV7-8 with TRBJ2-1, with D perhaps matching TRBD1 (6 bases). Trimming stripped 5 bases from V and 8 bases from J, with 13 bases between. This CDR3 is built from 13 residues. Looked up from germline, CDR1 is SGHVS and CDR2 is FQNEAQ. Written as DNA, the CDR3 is TGTGCCAGCAGCAACCAACCAGGGGATGAGCAGTTCTTC. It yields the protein CASSNQPGDEQFF.

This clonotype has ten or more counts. The CDR3: CASSQEQTLNTGELFF. CDR3 DNA sequence: TGCGCCAGCAGCCAAGAACAGACCTTGAACACCGGGGAGCTGTTTTTT. The chain is built from TRBV4-3 and TRBJ2-2; D unclear. This CDR3 has 16 amino acids. The V gene lost 0 bases and the J gene lost 1 base, with 9 bases spanning the gap. Germline V gives CDR1 LGHNA, CDR2 YSLEER.

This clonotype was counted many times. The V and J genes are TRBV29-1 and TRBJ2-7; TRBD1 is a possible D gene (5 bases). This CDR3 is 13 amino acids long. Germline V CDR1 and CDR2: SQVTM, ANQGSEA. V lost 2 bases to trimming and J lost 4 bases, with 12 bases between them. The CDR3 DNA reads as TGCAGCGTTGAAAGTCAGGGAAGGTACGAGCAGTACTTC. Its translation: CSVESQGRYEQYF.

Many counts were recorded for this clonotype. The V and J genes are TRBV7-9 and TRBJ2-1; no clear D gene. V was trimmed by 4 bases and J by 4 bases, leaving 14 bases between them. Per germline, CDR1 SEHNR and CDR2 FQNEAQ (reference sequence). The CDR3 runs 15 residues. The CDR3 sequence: CASSSIATMYNEQFF. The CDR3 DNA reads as TGTGCCAGCAGCTCGATCGCCACTATGTACAATGAGCAGTTCTTC.

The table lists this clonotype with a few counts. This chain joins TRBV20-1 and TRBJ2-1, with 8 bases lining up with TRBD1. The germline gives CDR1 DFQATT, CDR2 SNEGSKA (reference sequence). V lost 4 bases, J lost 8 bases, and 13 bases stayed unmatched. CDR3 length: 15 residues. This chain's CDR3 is CSAIQGTGGSYEQFF. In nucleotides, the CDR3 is TGCAGTGCTATCCAGGGGACAGGAGGGAGTTATGAGCAGTTCTTC.

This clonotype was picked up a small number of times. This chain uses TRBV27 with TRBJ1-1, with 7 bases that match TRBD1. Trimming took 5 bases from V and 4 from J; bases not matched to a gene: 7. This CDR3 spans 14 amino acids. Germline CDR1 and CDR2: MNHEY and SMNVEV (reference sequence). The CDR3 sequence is CASSDRVEGTEAFF. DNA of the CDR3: TGTGCCAGCAGTGACAGGGTCGAGGGCACTGAAGCTTTCTTT.

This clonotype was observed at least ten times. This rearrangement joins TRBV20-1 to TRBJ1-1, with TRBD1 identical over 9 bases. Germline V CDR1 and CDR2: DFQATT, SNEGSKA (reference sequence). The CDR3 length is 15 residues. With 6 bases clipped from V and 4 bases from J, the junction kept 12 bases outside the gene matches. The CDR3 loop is CSAEGGTGSCTEAFF. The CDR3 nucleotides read TGCAGTGCCGAAGGGGGGACAGGGTCTTGCACTGAAGCTTTCTTT.

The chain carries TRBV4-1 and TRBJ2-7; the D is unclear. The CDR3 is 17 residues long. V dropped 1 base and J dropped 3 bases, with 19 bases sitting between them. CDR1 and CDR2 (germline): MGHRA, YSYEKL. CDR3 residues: CASSQGVEPPLNYEQYF. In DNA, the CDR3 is TGCGCCAGCAGCCAAGGTGTCGAACCACCTCTCAACTACGAGCAGTACTTC.

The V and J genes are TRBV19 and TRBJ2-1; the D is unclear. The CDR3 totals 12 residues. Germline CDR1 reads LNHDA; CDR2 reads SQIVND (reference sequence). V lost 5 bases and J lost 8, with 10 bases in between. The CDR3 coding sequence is TGTGCCAGTAGTCCCCGTTCCCATGAGCAGTTCTTC. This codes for CASSPRSHEQFF.

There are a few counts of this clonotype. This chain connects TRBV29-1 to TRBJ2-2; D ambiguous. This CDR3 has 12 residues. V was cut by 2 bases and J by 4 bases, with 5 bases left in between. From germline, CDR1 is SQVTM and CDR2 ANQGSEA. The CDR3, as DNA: TGCAGCGTTGAAACAGCCACCGGGGAGCTGTTTTTT. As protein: CSVETATGELFF.

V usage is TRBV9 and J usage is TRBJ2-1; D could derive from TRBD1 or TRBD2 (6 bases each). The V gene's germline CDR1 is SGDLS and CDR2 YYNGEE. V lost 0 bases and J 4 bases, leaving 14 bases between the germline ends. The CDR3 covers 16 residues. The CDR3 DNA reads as TGTGCCAGCAGCGTAGAAGTGTGGGGGGCTTACAATGAGCAGTTCTTC. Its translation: CASSVEVWGAYNEQFF.

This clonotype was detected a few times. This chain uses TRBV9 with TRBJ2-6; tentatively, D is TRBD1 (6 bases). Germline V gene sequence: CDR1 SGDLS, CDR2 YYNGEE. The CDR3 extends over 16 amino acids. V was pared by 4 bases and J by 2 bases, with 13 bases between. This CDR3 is CASSPYEGAGANVLTF. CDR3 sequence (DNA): TGTGCCAGCAGCCCTTATGAGGGGGCTGGGGCCAACGTCCTGACTTTC. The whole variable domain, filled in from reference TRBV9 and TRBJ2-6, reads DSGVTQTPKHLITATGQRVTLRCSPRSGDLSVYWYQQSLDQGLQFLIQYYNGEERAKGNILERFSAQQFPDLHSELNLSSLELGDSALYFCASSPYEGAGANVLTFGAGSRLTVL.

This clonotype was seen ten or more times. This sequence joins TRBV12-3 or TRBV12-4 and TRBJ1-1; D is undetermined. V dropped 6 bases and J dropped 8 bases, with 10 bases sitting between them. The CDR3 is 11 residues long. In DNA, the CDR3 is TGTGCCAGCAGGATACAGAGAGAAGCTTTCTTT. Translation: CASRIQREAFF.

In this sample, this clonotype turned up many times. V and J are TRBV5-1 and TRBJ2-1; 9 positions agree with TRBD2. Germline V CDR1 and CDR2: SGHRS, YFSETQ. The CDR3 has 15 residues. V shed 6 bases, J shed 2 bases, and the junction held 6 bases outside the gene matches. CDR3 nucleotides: TGCGCCAGCAAGGTAGCGGGAGTGCCCTACAATGAGCAGTTCTTC. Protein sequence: CASKVAGVPYNEQFF.

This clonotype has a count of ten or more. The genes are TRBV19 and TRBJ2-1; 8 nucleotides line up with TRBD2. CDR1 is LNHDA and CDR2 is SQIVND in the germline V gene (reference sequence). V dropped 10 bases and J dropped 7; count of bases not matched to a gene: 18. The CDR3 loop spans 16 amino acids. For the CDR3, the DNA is TGTGCCACCCAAAGGGGTAACGGGAGGGCTTCTAATGAGCAGTTCTTC. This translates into CATQRGNGRASNEQFF.

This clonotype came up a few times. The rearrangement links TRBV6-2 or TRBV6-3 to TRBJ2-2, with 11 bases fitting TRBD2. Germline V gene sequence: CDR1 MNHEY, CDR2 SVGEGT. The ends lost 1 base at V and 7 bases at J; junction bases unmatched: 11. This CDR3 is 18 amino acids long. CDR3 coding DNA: TGTGCCAGCAGTTACTTGGGCACTAGCGGGAGCAGAGGCGGGGAGCTGTTTTTT. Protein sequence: CASSYLGTSGSRGGELFF.

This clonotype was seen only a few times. The DNA of the CDR3 is TGCGCCAGCAGCCAAGACGGCGGAGTGGGTACGCAGTATTTT. Translating gives CASSQDGGVGTQYF. The chain is built from TRBV4-1 and TRBJ2-3; D unclear. Germline CDR1 MGHRA, CDR2 YSYEKL. V shed 0 bases and J shed 8 bases, with 12 bases lying between them. CDR3 length: 14 residues.

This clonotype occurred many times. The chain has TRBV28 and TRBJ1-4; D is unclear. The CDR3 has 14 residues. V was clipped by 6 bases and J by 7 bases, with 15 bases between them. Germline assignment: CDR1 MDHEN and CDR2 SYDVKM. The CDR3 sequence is CASSGGASGEKLFF. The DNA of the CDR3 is TGTGCCAGCAGCGGTGGCGCATCGGGTGAAAAACTGTTTTTT.

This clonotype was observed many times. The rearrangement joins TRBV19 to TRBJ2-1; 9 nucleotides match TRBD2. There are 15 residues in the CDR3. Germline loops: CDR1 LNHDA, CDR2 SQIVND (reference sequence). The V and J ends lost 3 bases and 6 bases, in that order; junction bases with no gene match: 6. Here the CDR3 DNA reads TGTGCCAGTAGTATTCTCAGCGGGAGGCTCAATGAGCAGTTCTTC. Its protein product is CASSILSGRLNEQFF.

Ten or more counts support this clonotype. The CDR3 DNA sequence: TGTGCCAGCAGGTTGGAGGGCATGAACACTGAAGCTTTCTTT. Its translation: CASRLEGMNTEAFF. The chain couples TRBV6-5 to TRBJ1-1; no clear D. V gave up 6 bases and J gave up 0 bases, with 11 bases separating them. This CDR3 region has 14 residues. The germline gives CDR1 MNHEY, CDR2 SVGAGI.

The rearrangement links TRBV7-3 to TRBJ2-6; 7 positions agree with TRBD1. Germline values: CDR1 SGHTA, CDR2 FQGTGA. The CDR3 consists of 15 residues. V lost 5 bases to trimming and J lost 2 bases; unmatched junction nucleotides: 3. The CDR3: CASSPQGAGANVLTF. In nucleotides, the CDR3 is TGTGCCAGCAGCCCCCAGGGGGCTGGGGCCAACGTCCTGACTTTC.

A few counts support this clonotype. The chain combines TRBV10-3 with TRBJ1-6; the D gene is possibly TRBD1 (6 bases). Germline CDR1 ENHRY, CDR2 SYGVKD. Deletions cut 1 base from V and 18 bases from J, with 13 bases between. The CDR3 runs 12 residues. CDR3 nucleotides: TGTGCCATCAGTGAGTTAGGGACAATTCGCCACTTT. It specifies CAISELGTIRHF.